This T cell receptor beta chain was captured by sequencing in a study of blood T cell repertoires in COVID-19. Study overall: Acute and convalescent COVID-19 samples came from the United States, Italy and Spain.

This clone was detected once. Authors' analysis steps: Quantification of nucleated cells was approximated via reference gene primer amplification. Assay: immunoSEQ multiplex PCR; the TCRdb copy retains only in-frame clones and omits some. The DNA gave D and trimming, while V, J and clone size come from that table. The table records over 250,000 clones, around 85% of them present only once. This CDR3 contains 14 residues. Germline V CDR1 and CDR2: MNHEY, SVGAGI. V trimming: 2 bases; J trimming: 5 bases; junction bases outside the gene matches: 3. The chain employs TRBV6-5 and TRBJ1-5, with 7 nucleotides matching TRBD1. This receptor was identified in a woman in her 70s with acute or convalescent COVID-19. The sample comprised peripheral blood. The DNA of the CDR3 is TGTGCCAGCAGTTACACAGGGGTGGATCAGCCCCAGCATTTT. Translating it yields CASSYTGVDQPQHF.